The clone carrying this T cell receptor beta chain was detected many times. This entry is derived from a study of Graves' ophthalmopathy and Graves' hyperthyroidism. The CDR3 has 13 residues. CDR1 and CDR2 from the germline V gene are MNHNS and SASEGT. With 9 bases removed from V and 7 bases from J, the gap between germline ends came to 16 bases. CDR3 regions of TCR beta were amplified from RNA transcripts. RT-PCR was first run with HTBI primers, then multiplex PCR in a second round. TCRdb called the multiplex PCR reads again in MiXCR, with one record for every CDR3 protein. The sample shows under 800,000 distinct CDR3 sequences, over 20% of them seen only once.

The origin of this receptor is a woman aged 18-29 years with stable Graves' hyperthyroidism. Some clones in this sample may be carry-over from other donors' samples. V is TRBV6-1 and J is TRBJ1-5; D may be TRBD1 (6 bases). The sample comprised peripheral blood. The CDR3 coding sequence is TGTGCCAGTAGAAGGGGGGTTGGGCAGCCCCAGCATTTT. Its protein is CASRRGVGQPQHF.